These T cell receptor beta chains were read from a single sample in a study of T cells in Graves' hyperthyroidism and ophthalmopathy. TCRdb independently ran MiXCR on the multiplex PCR reads; one entry per CDR3 protein. Here the sample spans 500,000 to 650,000 distinct CDR3 sequences, approximately 48% being singletons. Sequencing was performed on peripheral blood or thyroid tissue (not recorded which). The source is an adult woman with Graves' disease, either hyperthyroidism or ophthalmopathy (not recorded which). The CDR3 runs from the conserved cysteine through the conserved F or W. The order of the fields is D gene, J gene, V gene, clone size, CDR3 DNA, CDR3 protein. The D gene is left open where the match is weak. Clone size is given for some rows only: seen once, a few or many times, or a class if the clone is expanded.

d_gene: TRBD2; j_gene: TRBJ2-2; v_gene: TRBV2; abundance: -; CDR3nt: TGTGCCAGCCTGATGGAACTCGCGGGAGGGCCCGGGGAGCTGTTTTTT; CDR3aa: CASLMELAGGPGELFF
d_gene: -; j_gene: TRBJ1-2; v_gene: TRBV14; abundance: -; CDR3nt: TGTGCCAGCAGCGTAGCGGATTTCGACTATGGCTACACCTTC; CDR3aa: CASSVADFDYGYTF
d_gene: TRBD1; j_gene: TRBJ1-6; v_gene: TRBV18; abundance: -; CDR3nt: TGTGCCAGCTCACCCGGGACAGGGGCAGGTAATTCACCCCTCCACTTT; CDR3aa: CASSPGTGAGNSPLHF
d_gene: -; j_gene: TRBJ2-5; v_gene: TRBV2; abundance: -; CDR3nt: TGTGCCAGCAGTAACCCTTCCACAGGGTCTCTCTCGCCCTTCTCGAAAGAGACCCAGTACTTC; CDR3aa: CASSNPSTGSLSPFSKETQYF
d_gene: -; j_gene: TRBJ1-2; v_gene: TRBV29-1; abundance: -; CDR3nt: TGCAGCGTTGATCTTTCGGGCCATAGGGGTGGCTACACCTTC; CDR3aa: CSVDLSGHRGGYTF
d_gene: TRBD1; j_gene: TRBJ2-7; v_gene: TRBV15; abundance: -; CDR3nt: TGTGCCACCAGCAGGGGGACAGGGAGGTTTAACGAGCAGTACTTC; CDR3aa: CATSRGTGRFNEQYF
d_gene: -; j_gene: TRBJ2-5; v_gene: TRBV29-1; abundance: many; CDR3nt: TGCAGCGTTGGGGTTACTGGGGCAGAGACCCAGTACTTC; CDR3aa: CSVGVTGAETQYF
d_gene: TRBD1; j_gene: TRBJ1-1; v_gene: TRBV29-1; abundance: -; CDR3nt: TGCAGCACCCAAGGGGACAGACAAGCTTTCTTT; CDR3aa: CSTQGDRQAFF
d_gene: -; j_gene: TRBJ2-5; v_gene: TRBV7-2; abundance: many; CDR3nt: TGTGCCAGCAGCTTAGTCGACTGGCAAGAGACCCAGTACTTC; CDR3aa: CASSLVDWQETQYF
d_gene: -; j_gene: TRBJ1-2; v_gene: TRBV3-1; abundance: -; CDR3nt: TGTGCCAGCAGCCGCCAACCAGGAATTCCCTATGGCTACACCTTC; CDR3aa: CASSRQPGIPYGYTF
d_gene: -; j_gene: TRBJ2-5; v_gene: TRBV10-2; abundance: -; CDR3nt: TGTGCCAGCACGCGAGAGTACCCGAAAGAGACCCAGTACTTC; CDR3aa: CASTREYPKETQYF
d_gene: -; j_gene: TRBJ1-5; v_gene: TRBV29-1; abundance: -; CDR3nt: TGCAGCGCTGGAGACAAAGCAAAGGGGCAGCCCCAGCATTTT; CDR3aa: CSAGDKAKGQPQHF
d_gene: -; j_gene: TRBJ2-5; v_gene: TRBV6-5; abundance: -; CDR3nt: TGTGCCAGCAGTTACCGGACGGTAAACCAAGAGACCCAGTACTTC; CDR3aa: CASSYRTVNQETQYF
d_gene: TRBD2; j_gene: TRBJ2-7; v_gene: TRBV6-1; abundance: many; CDR3nt: TGTGCCAGCTATCTAGCGGGAGAACACGAGCAGTACTTC; CDR3aa: CASYLAGEHEQYF
d_gene: TRBD2; j_gene: TRBJ2-7; v_gene: TRBV29-1; abundance: many; CDR3nt: TGCAGTCTCCTCACTAGCGGGAGTGGGGAGCAGTACTTC; CDR3aa: CSLLTSGSGEQYF
d_gene: -; j_gene: TRBJ2-7; v_gene: TRBV2; abundance: -; CDR3nt: TGTGCCAGCTCTTCCGACTACCTCGGGGTGCAGTACTTC; CDR3aa: CASSSDYLGVQYF
d_gene: -; j_gene: TRBJ2-2; v_gene: TRBV9; abundance: -; CDR3nt: -; CDR3aa: CASSVGGGNTGELSW
d_gene: -; j_gene: TRBJ1-2; v_gene: TRBV29-1; abundance: few; CDR3nt: TGCAGCTCGATGGGGGACGGCGGATATGGCTACACCTTC; CDR3aa: CSSMGDGGYGYTF
d_gene: TRBD1; j_gene: TRBJ1-5; v_gene: TRBV2; abundance: -; CDR3nt: TGTGCCAGCACCCTGGGACAGGGGAATCAGCCCCAGCATTTT; CDR3aa: CASTLGQGNQPQHF
d_gene: TRBD2; j_gene: TRBJ2-7; v_gene: TRBV20-1; abundance: many; CDR3nt: TGCAGTGCTAGACATAGCGGGACCTACGAGCAGTACTTC; CDR3aa: CSARHSGTYEQYF
d_gene: TRBD1; j_gene: TRBJ1-4; v_gene: TRBV7-2; abundance: few; CDR3nt: TGTGCCAGCAGCTTGACAGGGTGGGAAAAACTGTTTTTT; CDR3aa: CASSLTGWEKLFF
d_gene: -; j_gene: TRBJ1-1; v_gene: TRBV10-2; abundance: -; CDR3nt: TGCGCCAGCAGTGACCCGGGTGCTGAAGCTTTCTTT; CDR3aa: CASSDPGAEAFF